This T cell receptor beta chain was captured in a study of spatial heterogeneity in lung cancer. Study in general: Beta-chain sequences were consistently detected more often than alpha-chain sequences. The study's findings and limits: Resection blood, more than follow-up blood, showed ubiquitous expanded tumor TCRs.

This sample's time point: blood at routine non-recurrence follow-up after resection. Unsorted whole RNA of tumor, nontumor lung or frozen PBMC was sequenced. Each molecule of TCR cDNA was tagged with one unique molecular identifier. TCRdb re-derived calls from the 5' RACE reads in MiXCR, one entry per CDR3 protein. This sample has approximately 30,000 distinct CDR3 sequences, with less than 11% found just once. Trimming stripped 5 bases from V and 6 bases from J, with 12 bases between. The germline gives CDR1 SEHNR, CDR2 FQNEAQ (reference sequence). The CDR3 totals 13 residues. As to this clonotype: The antigen remains undetermined.

V gene TRBV7-9 combines with J gene TRBJ2-3, with D possibly TRBD2 on 6 matching bases. The TCR sequence derives from a female donor with early-stage non-small cell lung cancer. The specimen comprised PBMCs, sampled at follow-up. CDR3 nucleotides: TGTGCCAGCAGCCCAACTAGCTCGGATACGCAGTATTTT. Protein product: CASSPTSSDTQYF.